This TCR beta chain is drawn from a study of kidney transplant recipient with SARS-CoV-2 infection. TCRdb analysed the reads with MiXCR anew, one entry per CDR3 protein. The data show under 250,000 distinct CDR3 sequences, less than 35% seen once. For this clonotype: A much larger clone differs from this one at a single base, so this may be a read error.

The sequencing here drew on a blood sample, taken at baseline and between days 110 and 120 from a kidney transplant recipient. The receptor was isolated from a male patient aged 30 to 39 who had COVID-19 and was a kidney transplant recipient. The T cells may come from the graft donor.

The CDR3 sequence is CASSEWGSSGANVPTF. The CDR3 DNA is TGTGCCAGCAGTGAATGGGGCAGCTCTGGGGCCAACGTCCCGACTTTC. The chain links TRBV25-1 to TRBJ2-6; TRBD1 might be the D (5 bases). CDR1 and CDR2 from the germline V gene are MGHDK and SYGVNS. This CDR3 has 16 residues.